One and the same sample provided the 22 T cell receptor beta chains below, sequenced in a study of blood T cell repertoires in COVID-19 (dated by TCRdb to the early 2020s). The library was obtained by the immunoSEQ multiplex PCR assay. The table comes from immuneACCESS by way of TCRdb, which keeps in-frame sequences with V and J called. Part of the clones is missing from these tables; in studies checked, under half for an unresolved V gene and the rest for unknown reasons. Present in this sample are 330,000 or so clones, approximately 89% of which were seen just once. 3% to 4.5% of the sample lies in the top ten. The sequencing input was peripheral blood. The receptors shown here come from a woman aged 55-75 years with COVID-19, enrolled during active disease.

This chain connects TRBV27 to TRBJ1-6; D unclear. Germline CDR1 MNHEY, CDR2 SMNVEV (reference sequence). CDR3 size: 15 residues. V lost 6 bases, J lost 8 bases, and 17 bases lay in between. CDR3 region: CASSRRTERYSPLHF. In nucleotides, the CDR3 is TGTGCCAGCAGCCGTCGAACGGAGCGCTATTCACCCCTCCACTTT.

V usage is TRBV18 and J usage is TRBJ2-7; TRBD2 might be the D (6 bases). The germline V and J ends were trimmed by 6 bases and 0 bases, with 15 bases remaining between them. Germline CDR1 is KGHSH and CDR2 is LQKENI. The CDR3 has 15 amino acids. The CDR3 sequence is CASSPSAGTSYEQYF. The CDR3 DNA sequence: TGTGCCAGCTCCCCTTCAGCGGGCACCTCCTACGAGCAGTACTTC.

This clone was seen once. The gene calls are TRBV6-5 and TRBJ1-2; 9 nucleotides line up with TRBD1. V shed 7 bases and J 1 base; nucleotides not matched to a gene: 7. Germline CDR1 MNHEY, CDR2 SVGAGI. The CDR3 has 15 residues. The CDR3 bases are TGTGCCAGCACTCGCGTGGGACAGGGTAACTATGGCTACACCTTC. It yields the protein CASTRVGQGNYGYTF.

The J gene is TRBJ1-6, the V gene TRBV7-9; D call uncertain. The CDR3 runs 12 residues. CDR1 and CDR2 from the germline V gene are SEHNR and FQNEAQ (reference sequence). Trimming removed 1 base from V and 10 bases from J, with 5 bases in between. The CDR3 bases are TGTGCCAGCAGCTTAGGGGCATCACCCCTCCACTTT. Translating gives CASSLGASPLHF.

The genes are TRBV18 and TRBJ2-7; no reliable D call. Germline V lookup: CDR1 KGHSH, CDR2 LQKENI. Trimming shortened V by 6 bases and J by 13 bases, and 19 bases separated the two germline ends. The CDR3 is 12 residues long. The DNA for the CDR3 is TGTGCCAGCTCCGATCGAGGAAACGAAGGTTACTTC. Amino acid sequence: CASSDRGNEGYF. The full variable domain, rest sourced from reference TRBV18 and TRBJ2-7, is NAGVMQNPRHLVRRRGQEARLRCSPMKGHSHVYWYRQLPEEGLKFMVYLQKENIIDESGMPKERFSAEFPKEGPSILRIQQVVRGDSAAYFCASSDRGNEGYFGPGTRLTVT.

The gene calls are TRBV18 and TRBJ2-7; D perhaps matches TRBD1 (5 bases). Germline loops: CDR1 KGHSH, CDR2 LQKENI. The germline V and J ends were trimmed by 2 bases and 0 bases, with 8 bases remaining between them. CDR3 length equals 14 residues. Here the CDR3 DNA reads TGTGCCAGCTCACCAGGGGCCGTCTCCTACGAGCAGTACTTC. Protein sequence: CASSPGAVSYEQYF.

This clone was found a few times. The rearrangement links TRBV6-6 to TRBJ1-2; D is perhaps TRBD1 (6 bases). From germline, CDR1 is MNHNY and CDR2 SVGAGI (reference sequence). V dropped 4 bases and J dropped 4 bases, with 7 bases sitting between them. This CDR3 contains 12 residues. The DNA of the CDR3 is TGTGCCAGCAGTTGGGACACCTATGGCTACACCTTC. Translated, it gives CASSWDTYGYTF.

This chain uses TRBV5-1 with TRBJ1-6; 7 bases fit TRBD1. V trimming: 4 bases; J trimming: 10 bases; junction bases outside the gene matches: 5. Germline V gene lookup returns CDR1 SGHRS and CDR2 YFSETQ. The length of the CDR3 is 13 residues. The DNA for the CDR3 is TGCGCCAGCAGCGGAGACAGGGTCTCACCCCTCCACTTT. Encoded protein: CASSGDRVSPLHF. The full variable domain, its missing parts supplied by reference TRBV5-1 and TRBJ1-6, is KAGVTQTPRYLIKTRGQQVTLSCSPISGHRSVSWYQQTPGQGLQFLFEYFSETQRNKGNFPGRFSGRQFSNSRSEMNVSTLELGDSALYLCASSGDRVSPLHFGNGTRLTVT.

The chain combines TRBV29-1 with TRBJ1-2; TRBD1 agrees at 9 bases. CDR1 is SQVTM and CDR2 is ANQGSEA in the germline V gene. The ends lost 4 bases at V and 1 base at J; junction bases unmatched: 4. CDR3 length equals 14 residues. CDR3 DNA sequence: TGCAGCGTTGCGGTGACAGGGGGTAACTATGGCTACACCTTC. Amino acids: CSVAVTGGNYGYTF.

CDR3 sequence: CASSLVGASGANVLTF. CDR3 nucleotide sequence: TGTGCCAGCAGCTTGGTGGGGGCATCTGGGGCCAACGTCCTGACTTTC. The gene calls are TRBV5-4 and TRBJ2-6; D is possibly TRBD1 (6 bases). The germline V gene has CDR1 SGHNT and CDR2 YYREEE (reference sequence). CDR3 size: 16 residues. V lost 0 bases, J lost 1 base, and 8 bases lay in between.

On this clone: The same CDR3 can be traced to other DNA sequences in this sample. V gene TRBV18 combines with J gene TRBJ1-4; 9 bases align to TRBD1. Germline assignment: CDR1 KGHSH and CDR2 LQKENI. The length of the CDR3 is 13 residues. V was pared by 5 bases and J by 8 bases, with 3 bases of the junction left unmatched. The CDR3 nucleotides read TGTGCCAGCTCAACGGACAGGGGAGAAAAACTGTTTTTT. Its protein product is CASSTDRGEKLFF. Filled out from reference TRBV18 and TRBJ1-4, the complete variable domain reads NAGVMQNPRHLVRRRGQEARLRCSPMKGHSHVYWYRQLPEEGLKFMVYLQKENIIDESGMPKERFSAEFPKEGPSILRIQQVVRGDSAAYFCASSTDRGEKLFFGSGTQLSVL.

J is TRBJ1-6 and V is TRBV6-5, with a possible D match to TRBD1 (5 bases). Trimming removed 1 base at V and 5 bases at J, with 12 bases between. CDR1 MNHEY and CDR2 SVGAGI come from the germline V gene. The CDR3 contains 16 residues. CDR3 DNA sequence: TGTGCCAGCAGTTACTACCAGGGCATTGATAATTCACCCCTCCACTTT. This encodes CASSYYQGIDNSPLHF.

The chain joins TRBV18 to TRBJ1-3; 11 bases match TRBD1. V was pared by 3 bases and J by 3 bases, with 7 bases of the junction left unmatched. Germline lookup yields CDR1 KGHSH and CDR2 LQKENI. This CDR3 has 17 amino acids. The CDR3 coding sequence is TGTGCCAGCTCACCCCCCGGGACAGGGGGATTTGGAAACACCATATATTTT. This gives the protein CASSPPGTGGFGNTIYF. Combining the CDR3 with reference TRBV18 and TRBJ1-3 gives the whole variable domain NAGVMQNPRHLVRRRGQEARLRCSPMKGHSHVYWYRQLPEEGLKFMVYLQKENIIDESGMPKERFSAEFPKEGPSILRIQQVVRGDSAAYFCASSPPGTGGFGNTIYFGEGSWLTVV.

In its sample, this clone was seen a few times. V and J are TRBV3-1 (or the pseudogene TRBV3-2) and TRBJ1-2; a possible D gene is TRBD1 (5 bases). CDR1 and CDR2 (germline): LGHDT, YNNKEL (reference sequence). The CDR3 is made up of 15 amino acids. Trimming shortened V by 5 bases and J by 5 bases, and 18 bases separated the two germline ends. CDR3 DNA: TGTGCCAGCAGCAGTGCTGGGGCAGTTTATTATGGCTACACCTTC. Encoded protein: CASSSAGAVYYGYTF.

Only a few counts were recorded for this clone. The identical CDR3 is also encoded by other nucleotide sequences in the sample. This rearrangement joins TRBV6-5 to TRBJ1-1; 9 bases are a match to TRBD1. This CDR3 is built from 15 residues. With 6 bases clipped from V and 5 bases from J, the junction kept 10 bases outside the gene matches. Germline V gene lookup returns CDR1 MNHEY and CDR2 SVGAGI. The CDR3 spells CASSNAGQGRTEAFF. DNA for the CDR3: TGTGCCAGCAGCAACGCGGGACAGGGAAGGACTGAAGCTTTCTTT.

This chain connects TRBV28 to TRBJ1-5, with TRBD1 as a possible D gene (5 bases). The V end lost 10 bases, the J end lost 3 bases, and 16 bases lay between the germline ends. This CDR3 is built from 14 residues. The germline V gene has CDR1 MDHEN and CDR2 SYDVKM. As DNA, the CDR3 is TGTGCCATCGGGAGGGGTGGGTACAATCAGCCCCAGCATTTT. It yields the protein CAIGRGGYNQPQHF.

This clone appeared a few times. This chain uses TRBV11-2 with TRBJ1-2; unclear D gene. CDR3 length equals 14 residues. The V gene lost 5 bases and the J gene lost 6 bases, with 16 bases spanning the gap. Germline assignment: CDR1 SGHAT and CDR2 FQNNGV. In DNA, the CDR3 is TGTGCCAGCAGCCCCCTGATGCGCAGGAATGGCTACACCTTC. It encodes CASSPLMRRNGYTF.

The chain employs TRBV27 and TRBJ2-2; 11 bases map to TRBD1. The length of the CDR3 is 16 residues. The germline CDR1 and CDR2 sequences are MNHEY and SMNVEV (reference sequence). V gave up 7 bases and J gave up 3 bases; unmatched junction bases: 7. This CDR3 reads CASKNGDRGYTGELFF. The CDR3 DNA follows: TGTGCCAGCAAAAACGGGGACAGGGGGTACACCGGGGAGCTGTTTTTT.

The sample holds a few counts of this clone. The V and J genes are TRBV2 and TRBJ1-3, with unresolved D. Trimming pared 0 bases from V and 5 bases from J, leaving 11 bases between. This CDR3 region has 15 residues. Germline CDR1 is SNHLY and CDR2 is FYNNEI. The CDR3 sequence: CASSEAGRYRNTIYF. The CDR3 DNA is TGTGCCAGCAGTGAAGCGGGCAGATACAGAAACACCATATATTTT.

The V call is TRBV10-3, the J call TRBJ1-1, with D possibly being TRBD1 (5 bases). This CDR3 comprises 16 residues. Germline CDR1 is ENHRY and CDR2 is SYGVKD. V was shortened by 0 bases and J by 1 base, with 12 bases between the two germline ends. CDR3 protein: CAISESGGTRNTEAFF. The CDR3 DNA is TGTGCCATCAGTGAGTCCGGGGGTACGAGGAACACTGAAGCTTTCTTT.

The chain employs TRBV4-1 and TRBJ2-5, with 8 bases lining up with TRBD2. V was pared by 3 bases and J by 4 bases, with 7 bases of the junction left unmatched. The CDR3 covers 15 residues. Germline CDR1 MGHRA, CDR2 YSYEKL. The CDR3 sequence is CASSHSGGPGETQYF. CDR3 sequence (DNA): TGCGCCAGCAGCCATTCGGGGGGGCCGGGAGAGACCCAGTACTTC.

The chain employs TRBV24-1 and TRBJ2-2; the match to TRBD1 covers 9 bases. From germline, CDR1 is KGHDR and CDR2 SFDVKD. The length of the CDR3 is 16 residues. V lost 3 bases, J lost 3 bases, and 4 bases stayed unmatched. The CDR3, as DNA: TGTGCCACCAGTGATCGGACAGGGGTGGACACCGGGGAGCTGTTTTTT. It is translated as CATSDRTGVDTGELFF.